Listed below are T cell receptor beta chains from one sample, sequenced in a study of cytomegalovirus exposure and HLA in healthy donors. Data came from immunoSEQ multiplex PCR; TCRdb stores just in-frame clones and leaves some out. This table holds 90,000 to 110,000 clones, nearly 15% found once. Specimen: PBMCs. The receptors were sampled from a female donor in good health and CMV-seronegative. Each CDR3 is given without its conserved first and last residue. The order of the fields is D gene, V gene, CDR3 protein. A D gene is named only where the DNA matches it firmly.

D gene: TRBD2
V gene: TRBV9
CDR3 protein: ASSLSGNGYNEQF

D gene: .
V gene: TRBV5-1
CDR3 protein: ASSLATNPSYYNEQF

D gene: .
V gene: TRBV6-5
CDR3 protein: ASRTPGLGETQY

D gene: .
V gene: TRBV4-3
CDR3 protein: ASSDGKGGTEAF

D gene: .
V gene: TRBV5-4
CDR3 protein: ASSLDPRSSYEQY

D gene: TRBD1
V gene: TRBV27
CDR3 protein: ASSFTGGIGITEAF

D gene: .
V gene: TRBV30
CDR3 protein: AWGPGIADTEAF

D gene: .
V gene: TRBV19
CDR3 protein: ASTPSDTNQPQH

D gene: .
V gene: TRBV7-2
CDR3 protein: ASSSGSQGFTEAF

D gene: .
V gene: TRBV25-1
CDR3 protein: ASGPGLGKEKLF

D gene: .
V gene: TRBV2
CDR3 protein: ASKRRGWYTEAF

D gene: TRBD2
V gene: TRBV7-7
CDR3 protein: ASSAAGDMDEQF

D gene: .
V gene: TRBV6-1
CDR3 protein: ASSEATGNEQF

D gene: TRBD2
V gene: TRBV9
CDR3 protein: ASSVSLAGDNEQF

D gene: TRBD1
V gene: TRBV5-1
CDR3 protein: ASSFDRGMGEKLF

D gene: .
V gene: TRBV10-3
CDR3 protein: AISESWGSSTEAF

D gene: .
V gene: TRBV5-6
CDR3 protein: ASSLGDQPQH

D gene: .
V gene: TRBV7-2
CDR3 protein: ASSRPKTGELF

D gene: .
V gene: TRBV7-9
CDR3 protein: ASSLGVTSRVSNEQF

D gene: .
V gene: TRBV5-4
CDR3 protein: ASSLRGGGGAEAF

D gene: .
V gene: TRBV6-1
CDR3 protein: ASSEVGYNEQF

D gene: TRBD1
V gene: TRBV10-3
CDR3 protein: AISTRTGDNVEQY

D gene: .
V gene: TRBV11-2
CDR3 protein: ASSPTGFYGYT

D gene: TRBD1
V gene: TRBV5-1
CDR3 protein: ASSLGQGGFAEAF

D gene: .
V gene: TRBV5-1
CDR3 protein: ASSLSGTGVYNEQF

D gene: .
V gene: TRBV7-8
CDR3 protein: ASSLITGVSNYGYT